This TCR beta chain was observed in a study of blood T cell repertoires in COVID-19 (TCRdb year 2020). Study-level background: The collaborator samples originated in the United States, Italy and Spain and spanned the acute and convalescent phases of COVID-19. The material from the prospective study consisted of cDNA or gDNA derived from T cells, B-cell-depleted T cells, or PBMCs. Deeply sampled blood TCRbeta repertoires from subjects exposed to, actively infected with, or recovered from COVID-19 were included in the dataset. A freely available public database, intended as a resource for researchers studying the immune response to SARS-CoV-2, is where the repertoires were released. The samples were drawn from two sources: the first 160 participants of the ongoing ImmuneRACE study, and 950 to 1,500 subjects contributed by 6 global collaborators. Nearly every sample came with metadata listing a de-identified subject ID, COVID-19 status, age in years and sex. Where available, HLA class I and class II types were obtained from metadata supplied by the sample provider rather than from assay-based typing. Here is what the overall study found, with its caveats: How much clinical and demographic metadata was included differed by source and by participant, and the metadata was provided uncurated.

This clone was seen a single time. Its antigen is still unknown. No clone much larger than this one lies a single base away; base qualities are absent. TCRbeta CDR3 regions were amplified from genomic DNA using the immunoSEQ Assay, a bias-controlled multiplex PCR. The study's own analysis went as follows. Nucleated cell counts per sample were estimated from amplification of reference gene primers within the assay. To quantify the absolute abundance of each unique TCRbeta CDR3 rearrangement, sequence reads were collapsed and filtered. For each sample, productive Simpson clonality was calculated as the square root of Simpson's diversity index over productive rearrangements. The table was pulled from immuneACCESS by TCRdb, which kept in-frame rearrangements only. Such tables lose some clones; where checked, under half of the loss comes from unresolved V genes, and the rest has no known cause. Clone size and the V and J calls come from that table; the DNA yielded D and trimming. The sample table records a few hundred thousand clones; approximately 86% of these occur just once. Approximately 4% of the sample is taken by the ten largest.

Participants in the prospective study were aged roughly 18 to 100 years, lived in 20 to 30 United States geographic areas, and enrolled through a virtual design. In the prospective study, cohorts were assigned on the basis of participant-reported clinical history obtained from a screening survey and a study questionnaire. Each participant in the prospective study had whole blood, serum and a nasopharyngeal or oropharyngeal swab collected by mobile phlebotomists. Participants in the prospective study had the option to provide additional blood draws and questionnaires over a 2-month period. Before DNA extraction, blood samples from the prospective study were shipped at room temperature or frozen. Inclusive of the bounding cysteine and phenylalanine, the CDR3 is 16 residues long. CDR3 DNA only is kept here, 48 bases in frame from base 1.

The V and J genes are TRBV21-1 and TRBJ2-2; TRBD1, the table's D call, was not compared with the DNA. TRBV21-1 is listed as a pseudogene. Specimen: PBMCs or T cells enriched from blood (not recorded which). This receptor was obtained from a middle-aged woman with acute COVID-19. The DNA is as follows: TGTGCCAGCAGCAAATGGAAAAGGGGTAAGGGCGGGGAGCTGTTTTTT. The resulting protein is CASSKWKRGKGGELFF.